The clone carrying this T cell receptor (beta chain) was seen only once. The data were taken from a study of shared clonotypes between healthy human individuals. TCRdb's copy holds only in-frame clones and misses some; the assay was immunoSEQ multiplex PCR. The data contain around 1.4 million clones, about 98.5% of them singletons. The trim removed 6 bases at V and 4 bases at J, leaving 5 bases unmatched. The CDR3 has 15 amino acids. CDR1 and CDR2 from the germline V gene are SGHRS and YFSETQ. The sequenced sample was naive CD4+ T cells sorted from blood. The subset: CD45RA+ positively selected. The V gene is TRBV5-1, the J gene TRBJ2-6, with TRBD1 identical over 9 bases. This TCR was recovered from a man between 25 and 39 years old in good health. CDR3 protein: CASTGQGTGANVLTF. CDR3 nucleotide sequence: TGCGCCAGCACGGGACAGGGAACCGGGGCCAACGTCCTGACTTTC.